What follows describes a single T cell receptor beta chain. The CDR3 carries no conserved terminal phenylalanine or tryptophan, so it likely arises from a read error. The data were taken from a study of T-cell reconstitution after alpha-beta-depleted transplantation in children. The TCRbeta library incorporated unique molecular identifiers. MiXCR, applied by TCRdb to the PCR reads, yields one record per CDR3 protein. The profile shows hundreds of thousands of distinct CDR3 sequences, around 13% of them singletons. There are 13 residues in the CDR3. The V gene lost 8 bases and the J gene lost 1 base, with 12 bases spanning the gap. Germline CDR1 ENHRY, CDR2 SYGVKD.

Sequences were derived from PBMCs from the stem cell graft donor, sampled from the stem cell graft. This chain links TRBV10-3 with TRBJ2-7; D perhaps matches TRBD1 (5 bases). The source of this sequence is a human donor who donated a stem cell graft to a child with combined immunodeficiency. The CDR3 coding sequence is TGTGCCATCGGGGCCCAGATTTCCTACGAGCAGTACTTA. This translates into CAIGAQISYEQYL.